This entry lists 26 T cell receptor beta chains sequenced from one sample in a study of radiation and T cells in renal cell carcinoma. Only in-frame clones appear in the TCRdb table, and some are missing; sequencing was by immunoSEQ multiplex PCR. This sample has 15,000 to 20,000 clones, with about 50% found just once. As to treatment: 15 Gy SBRT to primary tumor, nephrectomy 4 weeks later. The source material was tumor tissue, sampled from a patient whose treatment included radiotherapy and nephrectomy. These receptors were collected from a man aged 50-60 years with renal cell carcinoma.

The gene calls are TRBV6-5 and TRBJ2-7; tentatively, D is TRBD2 (5 bases). CDR3 length equals 11 residues. Germline V gene sequence: CDR1 MNHEY, CDR2 SVGAGI. Trimming removed 6 bases at V and 12 bases at J, with 15 bases between. CDR3 DNA: TGTGCCAGCAGGCTAGCCGGGTGGACGTACTTC. Translation: CASRLAGWTYF.

The chain combines TRBV9 with TRBJ2-7; D gene uncertain. The CDR3 has 13 residues. Trimming removed 0 bases from V and 5 bases from J, with 9 bases in between. CDR1 is SGDLS, CDR2 YYNGEE, per germline. The CDR3 is CASSVALENEQYF. In DNA, the CDR3 is TGTGCCAGCAGCGTAGCCTTAGAGAACGAGCAGTACTTC.

This clone was observed a handful of times. The chain couples TRBV5-4 to TRBJ1-5; unclear D gene. CDR3 length equals 13 residues. Trimming removed 3 bases at V and 3 bases at J, with 7 bases between. Germline V CDR1 and CDR2: SGHNT, YYREEE (reference sequence). CDR3 in DNA: TGTGCCAGCAGCTCGGCCATCAATCAGCCCCAGCATTTT. Translation gives CASSSAINQPQHF.

This clone was recorded only once. The chain links TRBV6-1 to TRBJ2-7; D is perhaps TRBD2 (7 bases). This CDR3 contains 15 residues. V gave up 4 bases and J gave up 2 bases, with 15 bases separating them. Germline V gene data show CDR1 as MNHNS and CDR2 as SASEGT. The CDR3 DNA reads TGTGCCAGCAGTGTTATGGCGGGGGACACCTACGAGCAGTACTTC. Translated: CASSVMAGDTYEQYF.

This clone is medium-sized in the sample. The CDR3 here is CASSQDPGKRNTEAFF. In DNA form, the CDR3 reads TGCGCCAGCAGCCAAGATCCCGGGAAGAGGAACACTGAAGCTTTCTTT. The rearrangement links TRBV4-3 to TRBJ1-1, with D hard to call. V lost 0 bases to trimming and J lost 1 base, with 12 bases between them. This CDR3 comprises 16 residues. The germline V gene has CDR1 LGHNA and CDR2 YSLEER.

The chain uses TRBV5-1 and TRBJ2-3, with D perhaps matching TRBD2 (5 bases). CDR1 is SGHRS, CDR2 YFSETQ, per germline. The ends were cut back, 4 bases at V and 5 bases at J, with 11 bases in the middle. CDR3 length equals 13 residues. CDR3 loop: CASSTYSEDTQYF. Here the CDR3 DNA reads TGCGCCAGCAGCACCTATAGCGAAGATACGCAGTATTTT. The complete variable domain, with remaining parts taken from reference TRBV5-1 and TRBJ2-3, reads KAGVTQTPRYLIKTRGQQVTLSCSPISGHRSVSWYQQTPGQGLQFLFEYFSETQRNKGNFPGRFSGRQFSNSRSEMNVSTLELGDSALYLCASSTYSEDTQYFGPGTRLTVL.

V gene TRBV2 combines with J gene TRBJ2-3; TRBD2 aligns across 10 bases. The V gene end was trimmed by 7 bases and the J gene end by 4 bases; junction bases not matched to a gene: 8. The CDR3 spans 15 residues. Germline assignment: CDR1 SNHLY and CDR2 FYNNEI. The CDR3: CASTSWTSGSDTQYF. The CDR3 bases are TGTGCCAGCACTAGTTGGACTAGCGGTTCAGATACGCAGTATTTT.

Concerning this clone itself: The sample holds other DNA sequences that translate to the same CDR3. The genes are TRBV11-3 and TRBJ2-1; TRBD2 matches 8 bases. There are 14 residues in the CDR3. Per the germline V gene, CDR1 is SGHNT and CDR2 is YENEEA. J lost 2 bases, V lost 5 bases, and 2 bases had no gene match. The CDR3 nucleotides read TGTGCCAGCAGCACGGGACTAGCCTACAATGAGCAGTTCTTC. It yields the protein CASSTGLAYNEQFF.

This clone was observed a handful of times. The chain is built from TRBV5-1 and TRBJ1-4; the D gene is possibly TRBD1 (5 bases). Trimming removed 2 bases from V and 3 bases from J, with 14 bases in between. Germline CDR1 SGHRS, CDR2 YFSETQ. CDR3 length: 16 amino acids. Here the CDR3 reads CASSFTLGGPNEKLFF. The DNA for the CDR3 is TGCGCCAGCAGCTTTACCCTCGGGGGACCTAATGAAAAACTGTTTTTT.

This clone has a count of ten or more. The J gene is TRBJ2-5, the V gene TRBV28; 8 bases agree with TRBD1. The CDR3 is 14 amino acids. The junction had 7 bases not matched to a gene; V was cut back by 5 bases and J by 5 bases. Germline V gene data show CDR1 as MDHEN and CDR2 as SYDVKM. The CDR3 bases are TGTGCCAGCAGTCTGACAGGGGTATGGGAGACCCAGTACTTC. Amino acid sequence: CASSLTGVWETQYF.

This chain links TRBV19 with TRBJ2-7; D perhaps matches TRBD1 (6 bases). Germline loops: CDR1 LNHDA, CDR2 SQIVND (reference sequence). CDR3 length: 12 amino acids. The V end lost 10 bases, the J end lost 2 bases, and 12 bases lay between the germline ends. CDR3 loop: CATRTDTYEQYF. The CDR3 DNA sequence: TGTGCCACCAGGACAGATACCTACGAGCAGTACTTC. Supplemented by reference TRBV19 and TRBJ2-7, the full variable domain reads DGGITQSPKYLFRKEGQNVTLSCEQNLNHDAMYWYRQDPGQGLRLIYYSQIVNDFQKGDIAEGYSVSREKKESFPLTVTSAQKNPTAFYLCATRTDTYEQYFGPGTRLTVT.

V usage is TRBV9 and J usage is TRBJ2-7; D gene ambiguous. Trimming cost V 2 bases and J 2 bases, with 11 bases left between them. The CDR3 consists of 14 residues. The germline CDR1 and CDR2 sequences are SGDLS and YYNGEE. The CDR3 reads CASSVLADPYEQYF. CDR3 nucleotide sequence: TGTGCCAGCAGCGTCCTGGCAGACCCCTACGAGCAGTACTTC.

The DNA of the CDR3 is TGTGCCAGCAGTTATGGGACTAGCGGATACAATGAGCAGTTCTTC. Amino acids: CASSYGTSGYNEQFF. This sequence joins TRBV6-5 and TRBJ2-1, with 11 bases identical to TRBD2. This CDR3 region has 15 residues. Germline V gene lookup returns CDR1 MNHEY and CDR2 SVGAGI. J gave up 4 bases and V 3 bases, and 2 bases lay outside the gene matches.

The rearrangement links TRBV9 to TRBJ2-7; TRBD1 aligns across 8 bases. CDR1 SGDLS and CDR2 YYNGEE come from the germline V gene. This CDR3 is built from 16 residues. J was trimmed by 5 bases and V by 6 bases; bases with no gene match: 16. The DNA of the CDR3 is TGTGCCAGCACCCCCTCCGCCGGACAGGGTACCCACGAGCAGTACTTC. As protein: CASTPSAGQGTHEQYF.

In this sample, this clone turned up a few times. The CDR3 is CASSFPRGGEQYF. In DNA form, the CDR3 reads TGTGCCAGCAGTTTTCCGCGGGGGGGCGAGCAGTACTTC. The gene calls are TRBV28 and TRBJ2-7; 9 nucleotides line up with TRBD2. The germline V gene has CDR1 MDHEN and CDR2 SYDVKM. This CDR3 has 13 residues. With V trimmed by 3 bases and J by 6 bases, 3 bases remained unmatched.

The gene calls are TRBV4-1 and TRBJ1-2; 8 nucleotides line up with TRBD1. This CDR3 is built from 15 residues. The V gene's germline CDR1 is MGHRA and CDR2 YSYEKL. V lost 4 bases and J lost 4; bases outside the gene matches: 8. CDR3 region: CASSPDRGWGYGYTF. CDR3 bases: TGCGCCAGCAGCCCAGACAGGGGCTGGGGCTATGGCTACACCTTC.

The rearrangement joins TRBV15 to TRBJ1-1; TRBD1 might be the D (6 bases). CDR1 LNHNV and CDR2 YYDKDF come from the germline V gene (reference sequence). The CDR3 runs 15 residues. Trimming took off 0 bases at V and 10 bases at J, with 18 bases between the two ends. The CDR3 reads CATSRDRQVLWGAFF. In DNA form, the CDR3 reads TGTGCCACCAGCAGAGATCGACAGGTTTTATGGGGAGCTTTCTTT.

This sequence joins TRBV5-1 and TRBJ2-3; 10 bases line up with TRBD2. Germline CDR1 SGHRS, CDR2 YFSETQ. CDR3 length: 17 amino acids. Losses at the gene ends were 0 bases for V and 4 bases for J; bases not matched to a gene: 8. The CDR3 sequence is CASSLVGTLAGADTQYF. In DNA form, the CDR3 reads TGCGCCAGCAGCTTGGTGGGGACTCTAGCGGGGGCAGATACGCAGTATTTT. The entire variable domain, with the rest obtained from reference TRBV5-1 and TRBJ2-3, is as follows: KAGVTQTPRYLIKTRGQQVTLSCSPISGHRSVSWYQQTPGQGLQFLFEYFSETQRNKGNFPGRFSGRQFSNSRSEMNVSTLELGDSALYLCASSLVGTLAGADTQYFGPGTRLTVL.

V is TRBV6-1 and J is TRBJ2-2; no clear D gene. The CDR3 is 14 amino acids. V was cut by 4 bases and J by 1 base, with 7 bases left in between. Germline V gene data show CDR1 as MNHNS and CDR2 as SASEGT. CDR3 in amino acids: CASSVSLNTGELFF. The DNA for the CDR3 is TGTGCCAGCAGTGTCAGCCTGAACACCGGGGAGCTGTTTTTT.

The rearrangement joins TRBV30 to TRBJ1-2; a possible D gene is TRBD1 (5 bases). The germline V and J ends were trimmed by 2 bases and 8 bases, with 15 bases remaining between them. Germline values: CDR1 GTSNPN, CDR2 SVGIG (reference sequence). The length of the CDR3 is 13 residues. CDR3 residues: CAWSPTALGGYTF. The CDR3 bases are TGTGCCTGGAGTCCGACAGCGTTAGGGGGCTACACCTTC.

The chain has TRBV2 and TRBJ2-7, with no clear D. Germline CDR1 SNHLY, CDR2 FYNNEI. The CDR3 covers 12 residues. V lost 7 bases and J lost 10, with 17 bases in between. CDR3: CASKDPPPDQYF. The CDR3, as DNA: TGTGCCAGCAAGGACCCGCCCCCGGACCAGTACTTC.

The chain recombines TRBV6-6 with TRBJ1-1; no clear D gene. Trimming took off 6 bases at V and 6 bases at J, with 20 bases between the two ends. CDR3 length: 15 residues. The germline gives CDR1 MNHNY, CDR2 SVGAGI (reference sequence). CDR3 protein: CASSPTGGSRSEAFF. The CDR3 DNA sequence: TGTGCCAGCAGCCCTACGGGAGGGTCTCGCTCTGAAGCTTTCTTT.

The chain uses TRBV9 and TRBJ1-2, with 7 bases identical to TRBD1. V was clipped by 0 bases and J by 1 base; unmatched bases: 3. The germline V gene encodes CDR1 SGDLS and CDR2 YYNGEE. The CDR3 consists of 15 residues. CDR3 in DNA: TGTGCCAGCAGCGTAGCTAGGGACAGTAACTATGGCTACACCTTC. Translating gives CASSVARDSNYGYTF.

J is TRBJ1-2 and V is TRBV2; 8 positions agree with TRBD1. Trimming removed 0 bases from V and 7 bases from J; junction bases left unmatched: 4. The CDR3 spans 14 residues. Germline loops: CDR1 SNHLY, CDR2 FYNNEI. The CDR3 is CASSEALQGAGYTF. DNA of the CDR3: TGTGCCAGCAGTGAAGCGCTTCAGGGGGCTGGCTACACCTTC.

The chain couples TRBV7-2 to TRBJ2-3; 8 bases fit TRBD1. After removal of 1 base from V and 5 bases from J, the junction contained 2 bases not matched to a gene. The CDR3 is 14 residues long. Looked up from germline, CDR1 is SGHTA and CDR2 is FQGNSA. CDR3 DNA sequence: TGTGCCAGCAGCTTAGTGGACAGGGTAGATACGCAGTATTTT. It yields the protein CASSLVDRVDTQYF.

The chain combines TRBV4-2 with TRBJ2-3; D gene ambiguous. The length of the CDR3 is 14 residues. V was trimmed by 0 bases and J by 5 bases, leaving 9 bases between them. Germline values: CDR1 LGHNA, CDR2 YNFKEQ. For the CDR3, the DNA is TGTGCCAGCAGCCAAGAAGGGCTAAGAGATACGCAGTATTTT. Translating it yields CASSQEGLRDTQYF.